A single sample gave rise to the 17 T cell receptor beta chains below, sequenced in a study of blood T cells in healthy people across ages. Together with a sample-barcoded 5' primer, a J-beta primer mix was included in a second PCR lasting about 7 to 12 cycles. TCRdb itself ran the 5' RACE reads through MiXCR, one entry per CDR3 protein. The table shows roughly 1.5 million distinct CDR3 sequences, with approximately 43% occurring only once. The sample was blood. The receptors were sampled from a woman aged 18-29 years in good health.

This sequence joins TRBV27 and TRBJ2-5; TRBD1 might be the D (5 bases). The V gene's germline CDR1 is MNHEY and CDR2 SMNVEV (reference sequence). CDR3 size: 15 residues. Between the trimmed V and J ends, which lost 1 base and 5 bases, there was a span of 14 bases. CDR3 amino acids: CASSLWGRASETQYF. The CDR3 DNA reads as TGTGCCAGCAGTTTATGGGGCAGGGCTTCCGAGACCCAGTACTTC.

The chain joins TRBV20-1 to TRBJ2-1; 11 bases agree with TRBD2. Germline CDR1 is DFQATT and CDR2 is SNEGSKA (reference sequence). V was pared by 0 bases and J by 2 bases, with 9 bases of the junction left unmatched. The CDR3 runs 18 residues. The CDR3: CSARDATSGRNPYNEQFF. CDR3 DNA sequence: TGCAGTGCTAGAGATGCTACTAGCGGGAGAAACCCCTACAATGAGCAGTTCTTC.

This clonotype has only a few counts. J is TRBJ2-1 and V is TRBV19, with D perhaps TRBD1 (7 bases). This CDR3 has 14 residues. V was pared by 8 bases and J by 5 bases, with 16 bases between. In germline, CDR1 is LNHDA, CDR2 SQIVND (reference sequence). DNA for the CDR3: TGTGCCAGTCGGGGGACAGAACTGAACAATGAGCAGTTCTTC. Translated: CASRGTELNNEQFF.

J is TRBJ2-3 and V is TRBV12-3 or TRBV12-4, with D possibly TRBD2 on 6 matching bases. Between the trimmed V and J ends, which lost 2 bases and 2 bases, there was a span of 11 bases. CDR3 length: 15 amino acids. Written as DNA, the CDR3 is TGTGCCAGCAGTTTACGGGCGGGACCCACAGATACGCAGTATTTT. Encoded protein: CASSLRAGPTDTQYF.

The chain combines TRBV10-2 with TRBJ2-4, with TRBD2 identical over 12 bases. The CDR3 spans 18 residues. J lost 1 base, V lost 4 bases, and 8 bases had no gene match. The germline V gene has CDR1 WSHSY and CDR2 SAAADI. The CDR3 nucleotides are TGCGCCAGCAGTGGACTAGCGGGAGTAAAGGTTGCCAAAAACATTCAGTACTTC. Protein sequence: CASSGLAGVKVAKNIQYF.

This clonotype was seen only a few times. This sequence joins TRBV20-1 and TRBJ2-3, with 12 bases fitting TRBD2. The CDR3 sequence is 13 residues long. Germline assignment: CDR1 DFQATT and CDR2 SNEGSKA (reference sequence). Trimming cost V 6 bases and J 5 bases; bases outside gene matches: 3. The CDR3, as DNA: TGCAGTGCCGTGACTAGCGGGGGAGATACGCAGTATTTT. Encoded protein: CSAVTSGGDTQYF.

The chain joins TRBV3-1 to TRBJ2-3, with 9 bases fitting TRBD2. CDR3 size: 13 residues. V was clipped by 0 bases and J by 11 bases; unmatched bases: 3. Germline CDR1 reads LGHDT; CDR2 reads YNNKEL (reference sequence). The CDR3 DNA follows: TGTGCCAGCAGCCAAGATGGCGGGGGGGGGCAGTATTTT. It translates to CASSQDGGGGQYF.

V gene TRBV6-1 combines with J gene TRBJ1-1; D not certain. This CDR3 spans 13 amino acids. V was trimmed by 1 base and J by 9 bases, leaving 12 bases between them. Germline CDR1 is MNHNS and CDR2 is SASEGT. CDR3 DNA sequence: TGTGCCAGCAGTGAAGTTGAGGCCCAGAAAGCTTTCTTT. It translates to CASSEVEAQKAFF.

The CDR3 is CASSSYRGDEQYF. CDR3 bases: TGTGCCAGCAGTTCCTACAGGGGCGACGAGCAGTACTTC. This chain uses TRBV27 with TRBJ2-4; 7 bases are shared with TRBD1. The J call may be wrong; the DNA end is better matched by TRBJ2-7. The germline CDR1 and CDR2 sequences are MNHEY and SMNVEV (reference sequence). The CDR3 consists of 13 residues.

This clonotype has more than one count but fewer than ten. This chain uses TRBV10-3 with TRBJ2-3, with 7 bases lining up with TRBD1. Germline V gene lookup returns CDR1 ENHRY and CDR2 SYGVKD. This CDR3 region has 16 residues. The V and J ends lost 4 bases and 6 bases, in that order; junction bases with no gene match: 13. The CDR3 region is CAISAEEGGVRDTQYF. The CDR3 nucleotides read TGTGCCATCAGTGCGGAAGAAGGGGGCGTGAGGGATACGCAGTATTTT.

This chain uses TRBV4-2 with TRBJ2-2; 7 bases align to TRBD2. In germline, CDR1 is LGHNA, CDR2 YNFKEQ. Trimming cost V 6 bases and J 13 bases; bases outside gene matches: 11. The CDR3 is made up of 13 amino acids. The DNA for the CDR3 is TGTGCCAGCAGGCCCGGGGGGAGCGGAGTGCTGTTTTTT. It codes for CASRPGGSGVLFF.

The rearrangement uses TRBV28 and TRBJ2-6; maybe TRBD1 (5 bases). The germline V gene encodes CDR1 MDHEN and CDR2 SYDVKM. The CDR3 runs to 17 residues. Trimming cost V 2 bases and J 0 bases, with 11 bases left between them. Written as DNA, the CDR3 is TGTGCCAGCAGTTTAAAGGGGAAACTCTCTGGGGCCAACGTCCTGACTTTC. Encoded protein: CASSLKGKLSGANVLTF.

The chain recombines TRBV9 with TRBJ1-1; tentative D call: TRBD1 (5 bases). Trimming took 0 bases from V and 1 from J, leaving 19 bases between them. CDR1 and CDR2 from the germline V gene are SGDLS and YYNGEE. This CDR3 is 18 amino acids long. The CDR3 DNA follows: TGTGCCAGCAGCGTAGTTGGACATCCTGGACAACCGAACACTGAAGCTTTCTTT. Translated, it gives CASSVVGHPGQPNTEAFF.

This clonotype appeared a few times. The chain links TRBV25-1 to TRBJ2-7; 7 bases match TRBD2. J lost 4 bases, V lost 3 bases, and 6 bases had no gene match. The CDR3 covers 14 residues. CDR1 is MGHDK, CDR2 SYGVNS, per germline. The CDR3 DNA follows: TGTGCCAGCAGTGATAATTTGGGGGGGTACGAGCAGTACTTC. This codes for CASSDNLGGYEQYF.

The sample holds a few counts of this clonotype. This chain uses TRBV7-9 with TRBJ2-4, with D perhaps being TRBD1 or TRBD2 (5 bases each). The V end was cut by 3 bases, the J end by 0 bases, with 15 bases between. CDR3 length: 17 amino acids. CDR1 and CDR2 (germline): SEHNR, FQNEAQ (reference sequence). CDR3 sequence (DNA): TGTGCCAGCAGCTTTGGGGGATCGAGATTAGCCAAAAACATTCAGTACTTC. Its translation is CASSFGGSRLAKNIQYF.

In its sample, this clonotype was seen many times. The CDR3 DNA follows: TGTGCCAGCAGCTTAGTACAGTTAGAAGGCTACACCTTC. This sequence encodes CASSLVQLEGYTF. The J gene is TRBJ1-2, the V gene TRBV7-2; no clear D gene. The CDR3 consists of 13 residues. Germline V lookup: CDR1 SGHTA, CDR2 FQGNSA. The V and J ends lost 1 base and 8 bases respectively, with 11 bases between them.

This clonotype has more than one count but fewer than ten. This chain joins TRBV3-1 and TRBJ1-6; D ambiguous. CDR3 length: 12 amino acids. Per germline, CDR1 LGHDT and CDR2 YNNKEL (reference sequence). V was cut by 4 bases and J by 8 bases, with 6 bases left in between. CDR3: CASSPAYSPLHF. CDR3 in DNA: TGTGCCAGCAGCCCCGCCTATTCACCCCTCCACTTT.